The 32 T cell receptor beta chains below come from one sample, sequenced in a study of control samples from healthy donors and cancer patients. Sequenced by immunoSEQ multiplex PCR; TCRdb stores in-frame clones only, minus some. The table shows approximately 66,000 clones, with roughly 90% occurring only once. Sequenced input: PBMCs. The receptors were sampled from a man in his 60s with colorectal cancer.

The V and J genes are TRBV6-4 and TRBJ1-3; D is uncertain. Between the trimmed V and J ends, which lost 4 bases and 0 bases, there was a span of 13 bases. Germline lookup yields CDR1 MRHNA and CDR2 SNTAGT. The CDR3 length is 16 residues. The CDR3, as DNA: TGTGCCAGCAGTGCCACTCGCCATGTCTCTGGAAACACCATATATTTT. This translates into CASSATRHVSGNTIYF.

V usage is TRBV3-1 (or the pseudogene TRBV3-2) and J usage is TRBJ2-7; D possibly corresponds to TRBD2 (5 bases). The CDR3 spans 15 residues. Germline V gives CDR1 LGHDT, CDR2 YNNKEL (reference sequence). Trimming left V 0 bases short and J 0 bases short, with 9 bases between. The CDR3 DNA reads TGTGCCAGCAGCCAAGATTGGAGGAACTCCTACGAGCAGTACTTC. Translated: CASSQDWRNSYEQYF.

V is TRBV18 and J is TRBJ2-1; TRBD2 matches 8 bases. Germline CDR1 and CDR2: KGHSH and LQKENI. V gave up 2 bases and J gave up 7 bases; unmatched junction bases: 7. This CDR3 has 15 residues. The CDR3 DNA reads TGTGCCAGCTCACCATTCGGGGGGGGACGTAATGAGCAGTTCTTC. Translated, it gives CASSPFGGGRNEQFF.

The chain couples TRBV9 to TRBJ1-4; D perhaps matches TRBD1 (6 bases). The V end lost 2 bases, the J end lost 3 bases, and 11 bases lay between the germline ends. CDR1 and CDR2 from the germline V gene are SGDLS and YYNGEE. The CDR3 is made up of 15 amino acids. CDR3 protein: CASSVEGGSNEKLFF. The DNA for the CDR3 is TGTGCCAGCAGCGTCGAAGGGGGGTCTAATGAAAAACTGTTTTTT.

V and J are TRBV7-3 and TRBJ2-3; no definite D call. The CDR3 length is 13 residues. CDR1 and CDR2 (germline): SGHTA, FQGTGA. V was cut by 5 bases and J by 0 bases, with 6 bases left in between. In DNA form, the CDR3 reads TGTGCCAGCAGCAGTCCCAGCACAGATACGCAGTATTTT. Protein product: CASSSPSTDTQYF.

This chain uses TRBV6-4 with TRBJ2-1; unclear D gene. The CDR3 spans 15 residues. The V and J ends lost 0 bases and 13 bases respectively, with 19 bases between them. The germline CDR1 and CDR2 sequences are MRHNA and SNTAGT. In nucleotides, the CDR3 is TGTGCCAGCAGTGACTCAGAGGAAATTGGAACTCCTCAGTTCTTC. This codes for CASSDSEEIGTPQFF.

This chain connects TRBV2 to TRBJ2-7, with TRBD1 identical over 11 bases. This CDR3 contains 14 residues. Trimming at V came to 8 bases and at J to 6 bases, leaving 9 bases not matched to a gene. Germline V lookup: CDR1 SNHLY, CDR2 FYNNEI. The DNA for the CDR3 is TGTGCCAGCTACCGACCCGGGACAGGGGGCGAGCAGTACTTC. It is translated as CASYRPGTGGEQYF.

The J gene is TRBJ1-2, the V gene TRBV12-3 or TRBV12-4; D not resolved. V gave up 5 bases and J gave up 14 bases, with 15 bases separating them. This CDR3 is built from 11 residues. The CDR3 nucleotides are TGTGCCAGCAGTCGGATCGGACTACGTACCTTC. This translates into CASSRIGLRTF.

With regard to this clone: The junction and the germline gene differ at one end; a read error may be behind it. The chain is built from TRBV19 and TRBJ2-4; the D gene is possibly TRBD1 (5 bases). Germline CDR1 reads LNHDA; CDR2 reads SQIVND (reference sequence). The CDR3 runs to 14 residues. The CDR3 DNA reads TGTGCCAATAGTGACAGCCAGACCAAAAACATTCAGTACTTC. This translates into CANSDSQTKNIQYF.

This rearrangement joins TRBV29-1 to TRBJ1-1; tentative D call: TRBD1 (6 bases). Between the trimmed V and J ends, which lost 7 bases and 11 bases, there was a span of 17 bases. Germline lookup yields CDR1 SQVTM and CDR2 ANQGSEA. This CDR3 is built from 11 residues. As DNA, the CDR3 is TGCAGCGCCCCTTGGGGGGCTCGGGCTTTCTTT. It translates to CSAPWGARAFF.

V gene TRBV28 combines with J gene TRBJ2-5; weak D call: TRBD2 (6 bases). With 8 bases removed from V and 5 bases from J, the gap between germline ends came to 24 bases. Germline V gene lookup returns CDR1 MDHEN and CDR2 SYDVKM. The CDR3 runs to 16 residues. The CDR3 sequence: CASSVGGAPRQETQYF. In DNA form, the CDR3 reads TGTGCCAGCTCCGTTGGAGGGGCTCCCCGCCAGGAGACCCAGTACTTC.

This clone was seen a single time. The V call is TRBV7-2, the J call TRBJ2-5; 8 bases map to TRBD2. V gave up 5 bases and J gave up 5 bases; unmatched junction bases: 13. The CDR3 is 16 amino acids. Germline V gene lookup returns CDR1 SGHTA and CDR2 FQGNSA. The CDR3 reads CASSPSGRGAGETQYF. CDR3 bases: TGTGCCAGCAGCCCGAGCGGGCGGGGGGCCGGGGAGACCCAGTACTTC.

The rearrangement joins TRBV6-4 to TRBJ1-1, with D hard to call. Germline loops: CDR1 MRHNA, CDR2 SNTAGT. The CDR3 is 15 residues long. V lost 8 bases and J 1 base, leaving 17 bases between the germline ends. As DNA, the CDR3 is TGTGCCAGCGGAGCCGATCGTGGGCCGAACACTGAAGCTTTCTTT. Its protein is CASGADRGPNTEAFF.

The V gene is TRBV5-5, the J gene TRBJ1-2; TRBD1 matches 7 bases. This CDR3 is built from 15 residues. V shed 3 bases, J shed 2 bases, and the junction held 7 bases outside the gene matches. The germline V gene encodes CDR1 SGHKS and CDR2 YYEKEE (reference sequence). The CDR3 here is CASSSEGAANYGYTF. The CDR3 DNA is TGTGCCAGCAGCTCGGAGGGGGCAGCGAACTATGGCTACACCTTC. Full variable domain (rest looked up from reference TRBV5-5 and TRBJ1-2): DAGVTQSPTHLIKTRGQQVTLRCSPISGHKSVSWYQQVLGQGPQFIFQYYEKEERGRGNFPDRFSARQFPNYSSELNVNALLLGDSALYLCASSSEGAANYGYTFGSGTRLTVV.

V usage is TRBV27 and J usage is TRBJ1-6, with a tentative D call TRBD1 (5 bases). The CDR3 is 14 residues long. CDR1 and CDR2 from the germline V gene are MNHEY and SMNVEV (reference sequence). Trimming left V 2 bases short and J 9 bases short, with 11 bases between. The chain's CDR3 is CASSLDTGGSPLHF. The CDR3 bases are TGTGCCAGCAGTTTAGACACGGGGGGTTCACCCCTCCACTTT.

This clone was detected only a few times. The chain is built from TRBV6-5 and TRBJ1-3, with 7 bases aligning to TRBD1. Losses at the gene ends were 9 bases for V and 2 bases for J; bases not matched to a gene: 7. CDR1 is MNHEY and CDR2 is SVGAGI in the germline V gene. CDR3 length: 14 residues. The CDR3 region has the DNA TGTGCCAGTTTCCGACAGGGTGCTGGAAACACCATATATTTT. Translation: CASFRQGAGNTIYF.

This clone has only a few counts. The J gene is TRBJ1-4, the V gene TRBV4-3; 8 bases line up with TRBD1. The trim removed 0 bases at V and 10 bases at J, leaving 7 bases unmatched. This CDR3 is built from 15 residues. Germline V gene sequence: CDR1 LGHNA, CDR2 YSLEER. The chain's CDR3 is CASSQEGQGARKLFF. Here the CDR3 DNA reads TGCGCCAGCAGCCAAGAGGGGCAGGGGGCTAGAAAACTGTTTTTT.

This chain joins TRBV2 and TRBJ2-7, with D hard to call. V dropped 3 bases and J dropped 1 base, with 13 bases sitting between them. The V gene's germline CDR1 is SNHLY and CDR2 FYNNEI. This CDR3 has 15 residues. The CDR3 bases are TGTGCCAGCAGTGATTTTACAGTAATGTCCTACGAGCAGTACTTC. It yields the protein CASSDFTVMSYEQYF.

The chain links TRBV11-2 to TRBJ1-6; D is possibly TRBD1 (6 bases). Trimming stripped 4 bases from V and 8 bases from J, with 15 bases between. Germline CDR1 SGHAT, CDR2 FQNNGV. CDR3 length: 15 amino acids. The CDR3 nucleotides are TGTGCCAGCAGCTCCGGGGGGGGCTCATATTCACCCCTCCACTTT. This gives the protein CASSSGGGSYSPLHF.

This chain uses TRBV11-1 with TRBJ1-1; D ambiguous. The V end was cut by 3 bases, the J end by 2 bases, with 7 bases between. Germline CDR1 SGHAT, CDR2 FQDESV (reference sequence). CDR3 size: 13 residues. The CDR3 sequence is CASSFGLNTEAFF. Written as DNA, the CDR3 is TGTGCCAGCAGCTTTGGGTTAAACACTGAAGCTTTCTTT.

The chain carries TRBV9 and TRBJ2-2; possibly TRBD1 for D (7 bases). The V end lost 3 bases, the J end lost 5 bases, and 17 bases lay between the germline ends. Germline V gene lookup returns CDR1 SGDLS and CDR2 YYNGEE. CDR3 size: 16 residues. The CDR3 is CASSALRGAGTGELFF. CDR3 DNA sequence: TGTGCCAGCAGCGCGCTCAGGGGGGCGGGAACCGGGGAGCTGTTTTTT. Complete variable domain (other parts from reference TRBV9 and TRBJ2-2): DSGVTQTPKHLITATGQRVTLRCSPRSGDLSVYWYQQSLDQGLQFLIQYYNGEERAKGNILERFSAQQFPDLHSELNLSSLELGDSALYFCASSALRGAGTGELFFGEGSRLTVL.

The chain carries TRBV5-1 and TRBJ2-3; no definite D call. CDR3 length: 12 amino acids. Germline V CDR1 and CDR2: SGHRS, YFSETQ. V gave up 4 bases and J gave up 2 bases, with 5 bases separating them. DNA for the CDR3: TGCGCCAGCAGCGCCTCCACAGATACGCAGTATTTT. It translates to CASSASTDTQYF.

This rearrangement joins TRBV7-2 to TRBJ2-2, with a tentative D call TRBD2 (6 bases). Trimming took off 1 base at V and 2 bases at J, with 11 bases between the two ends. CDR1 SGHTA and CDR2 FQGNSA come from the germline V gene. This CDR3 contains 16 residues. The CDR3 loop is CASSLEGTLNTGELFF. CDR3 bases: TGTGCCAGCAGCTTAGAGGGGACTCTAAACACCGGGGAGCTGTTTTTT.

The rearrangement links TRBV6-5 to TRBJ1-2; D remains unclear. The V gene's germline CDR1 is MNHEY and CDR2 SVGAGI. CDR3 length: 13 amino acids. V lost 6 bases to trimming and J lost 2 bases, with 10 bases between them. The CDR3 DNA reads as TGTGCCAGCAGACCCCAGATCAACTATGGCTACACCTTC. Protein sequence: CASRPQINYGYTF.

The CDR3 sequence: CASSRGAAETQYF. CDR3 coding DNA: TGTGCCAGCAGCCGGGGGGCCGCGGAGACCCAGTACTTC. The rearrangement links TRBV2 to TRBJ2-5; a weak D match, TRBD2 (7 bases). The CDR3 is 13 residues long. V lost 6 bases and J 5 bases, leaving 13 bases between the germline ends. Per the germline V gene, CDR1 is SNHLY and CDR2 is FYNNEI. Filled out from reference TRBV2 and TRBJ2-5, the complete variable domain reads EPEVTQTPSHQVTQMGQEVILRCVPISNHLYFYWYRQILGQKVEFLVSFYNNEISEKSEIFDDQFSVERPDGSNFTLKIRSTKLEDSAMYFCASSRGAAETQYFGPGTRLLVL.

The chain employs TRBV6-6 and TRBJ2-2, with a possible D match to TRBD1 (6 bases). The CDR3 loop spans 14 amino acids. Germline V gene sequence: CDR1 MNHNY, CDR2 SVGAGI (reference sequence). V was pared by 7 bases and J by 1 base, with 10 bases between. The CDR3 nucleotides read TGTGCCAGCAAGGGCAGGGGGAACACCGGGGAGCTGTTTTTT. Translated, it gives CASKGRGNTGELFF.

The chain has TRBV4-1 and TRBJ2-3; tentatively, D is TRBD2 (5 bases). CDR1 and CDR2 from the germline V gene are MGHRA and YSYEKL. V was cut by 4 bases and J by 4 bases, with 27 bases left in between. This CDR3 contains 19 residues. This chain's CDR3 is CASSPSTALAGRRADTQYF. The CDR3 DNA reads as TGCGCCAGCAGCCCGTCGACTGCCTTGGCGGGCCGTCGGGCAGATACGCAGTATTTT.

This rearrangement joins TRBV4-1 to TRBJ2-3; D possibly corresponds to TRBD1 (5 bases). The length of the CDR3 is 13 residues. Trimming pared 10 bases from V and 1 base from J, leaving 12 bases between. Germline V gene sequence: CDR1 MGHRA, CDR2 YSYEKL. The chain's CDR3 is CATGRAGTDTQYF. DNA of the CDR3: TGCGCCACCGGCAGGGCGGGCACAGATACGCAGTATTTT.

The chain has TRBV5-1 and TRBJ1-6, with D perhaps matching TRBD1 (5 bases). From germline, CDR1 is SGHRS and CDR2 YFSETQ. CDR3 length: 16 residues. The V end was cut by 0 bases, the J end by 2 bases, with 9 bases between. The CDR3, as DNA: TGCGCCAGCAGCTTGGCACAGGTTACCTATAATTCACCCCTCCACTTT. Its translation is CASSLAQVTYNSPLHF. Filled out from reference TRBV5-1 and TRBJ1-6, the complete variable domain reads KAGVTQTPRYLIKTRGQQVTLSCSPISGHRSVSWYQQTPGQGLQFLFEYFSETQRNKGNFPGRFSGRQFSNSRSEMNVSTLELGDSALYLCASSLAQVTYNSPLHFGNGTRLTVT.

V gene TRBV28 combines with J gene TRBJ1-5; D may be TRBD1 (5 bases). The CDR3 spans 13 residues. Germline CDR1 is MDHEN and CDR2 is SYDVKM. Trimming took off 3 bases at V and 4 bases at J, with 7 bases between the two ends. The DNA of the CDR3 is TGTGCCAGCAGTTTTGGGGGGAATCAGCCCCAGCATTTT. Protein product: CASSFGGNQPQHF.

CDR3 coding DNA: TGTGCCAGCAGTGAACGGTCCGGGGACGACGAGCAGTACTTC. This translates into CASSERSGDDEQYF. The V call is TRBV6-1, the J call TRBJ2-7; the D call may be TRBD1 or TRBD2 (5 bases each). Germline CDR1 reads MNHNS; CDR2 reads SASEGT. The CDR3 has 14 amino acids. Trimming stripped 2 bases from V and 5 bases from J, with 13 bases between.

The gene calls are TRBV28 and TRBJ2-1; no definite D call. This CDR3 has 13 residues. V was shortened by 6 bases and J by 4 bases, with 10 bases between the two germline ends. The germline V gene has CDR1 MDHEN and CDR2 SYDVKM. The CDR3 sequence: CASRPAHYNEQFF. The CDR3 nucleotides are TGTGCCAGCAGACCGGCCCATTACAATGAGCAGTTCTTC.